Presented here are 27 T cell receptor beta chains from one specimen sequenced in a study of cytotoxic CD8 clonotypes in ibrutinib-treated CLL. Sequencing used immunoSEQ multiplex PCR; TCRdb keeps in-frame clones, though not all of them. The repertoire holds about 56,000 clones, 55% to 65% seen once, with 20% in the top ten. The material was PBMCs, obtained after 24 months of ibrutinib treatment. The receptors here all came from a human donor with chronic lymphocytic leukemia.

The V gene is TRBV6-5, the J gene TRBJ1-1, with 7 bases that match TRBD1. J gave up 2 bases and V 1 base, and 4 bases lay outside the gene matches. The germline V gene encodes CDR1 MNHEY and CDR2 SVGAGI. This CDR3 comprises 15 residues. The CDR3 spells CASSYFGQANTEAFF. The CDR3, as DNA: TGTGCCAGCAGTTACTTTGGACAGGCCAACACTGAAGCTTTCTTT.

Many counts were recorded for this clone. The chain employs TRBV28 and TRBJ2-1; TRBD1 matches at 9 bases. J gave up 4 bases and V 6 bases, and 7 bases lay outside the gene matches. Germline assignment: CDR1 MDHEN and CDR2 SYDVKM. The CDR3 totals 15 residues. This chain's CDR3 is CASRGDRELYNEQFF. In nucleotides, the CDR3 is TGTGCCAGCAGAGGGGACAGGGAACTTTACAATGAGCAGTTCTTC.

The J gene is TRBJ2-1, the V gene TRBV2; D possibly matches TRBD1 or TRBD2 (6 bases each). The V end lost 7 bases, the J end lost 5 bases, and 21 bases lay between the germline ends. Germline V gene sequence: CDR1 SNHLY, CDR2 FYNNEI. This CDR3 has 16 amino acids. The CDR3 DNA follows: TGTGCCAGCATAAGCCCCGAGCTGGGGGGCAACAATGAGCAGTTCTTC. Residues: CASISPELGGNNEQFF. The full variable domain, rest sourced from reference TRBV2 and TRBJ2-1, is EPEVTQTPSHQVTQMGQEVILRCVPISNHLYFYWYRQILGQKVEFLVSFYNNEISEKSEIFDDQFSVERPDGSNFTLKIRSTKLEDSAMYFCASISPELGGNNEQFFGPGTRLTVL.

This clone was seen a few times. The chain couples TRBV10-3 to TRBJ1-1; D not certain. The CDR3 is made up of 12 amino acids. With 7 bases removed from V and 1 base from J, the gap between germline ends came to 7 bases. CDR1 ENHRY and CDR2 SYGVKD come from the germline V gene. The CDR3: CAITQANTEAFF. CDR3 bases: TGTGCCATCACGCAAGCGAACACTGAAGCTTTCTTT.

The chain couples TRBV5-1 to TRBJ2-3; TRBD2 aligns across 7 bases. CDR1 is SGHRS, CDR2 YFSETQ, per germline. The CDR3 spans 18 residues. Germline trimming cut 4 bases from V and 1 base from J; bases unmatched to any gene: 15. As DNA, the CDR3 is TGCGCCAGCAGCCCCCAAACAAGGACTAGTGGGGGCACAGATACGCAGTATTTT. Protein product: CASSPQTRTSGGTDTQYF.

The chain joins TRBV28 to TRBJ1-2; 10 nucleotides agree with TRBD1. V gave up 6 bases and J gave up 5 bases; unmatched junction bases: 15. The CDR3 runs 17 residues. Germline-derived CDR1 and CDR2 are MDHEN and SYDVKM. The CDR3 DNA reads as TGTGCCAGCAGCCTAAGGACTCCGGGACAGGGGAAATATGGCTACACCTTC. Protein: CASSLRTPGQGKYGYTF.

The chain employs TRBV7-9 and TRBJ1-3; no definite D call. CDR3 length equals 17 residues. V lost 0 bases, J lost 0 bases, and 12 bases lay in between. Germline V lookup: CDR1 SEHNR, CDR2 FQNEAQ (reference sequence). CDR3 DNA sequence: TGTGCCAGCAGCTTAGCTAGGGTGGAGAACTCTGGAAACACCATATATTTT. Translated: CASSLARVENSGNTIYF.

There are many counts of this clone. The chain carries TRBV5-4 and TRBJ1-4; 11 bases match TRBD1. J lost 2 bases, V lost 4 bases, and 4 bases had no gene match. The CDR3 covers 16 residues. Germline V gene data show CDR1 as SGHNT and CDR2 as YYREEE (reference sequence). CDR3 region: CASSQDRGQTNEKLFF. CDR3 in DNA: TGTGCCAGCAGCCAGGACAGGGGGCAGACTAATGAAAAACTGTTTTTT.

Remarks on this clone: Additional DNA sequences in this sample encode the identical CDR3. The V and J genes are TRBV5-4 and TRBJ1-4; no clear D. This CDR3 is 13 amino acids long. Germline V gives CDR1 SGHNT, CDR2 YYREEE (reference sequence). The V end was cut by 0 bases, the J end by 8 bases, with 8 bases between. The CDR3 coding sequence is TGTGCCAGCAGCTTGGCGGGAAACGAAAAACTGTTTTTT. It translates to CASSLAGNEKLFF. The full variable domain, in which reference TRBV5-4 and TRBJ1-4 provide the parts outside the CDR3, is ETGVTQSPTHLIKTRGQQVTLRCSSQSGHNTVSWYQQALGQGPQFIFQYYREEENGRGNFPPRFSGLQFPNYSSELNVNALELDDSALYLCASSLAGNEKLFFGSGTQLSVL.

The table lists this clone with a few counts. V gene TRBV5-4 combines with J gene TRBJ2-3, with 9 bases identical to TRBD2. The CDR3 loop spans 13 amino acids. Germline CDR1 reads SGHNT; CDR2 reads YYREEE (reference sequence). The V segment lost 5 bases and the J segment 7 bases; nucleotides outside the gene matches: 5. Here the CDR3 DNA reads TGTGCCAGCAGGGCTAGCGGGACGAATACGCAGTATTTT. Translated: CASRASGTNTQYF.

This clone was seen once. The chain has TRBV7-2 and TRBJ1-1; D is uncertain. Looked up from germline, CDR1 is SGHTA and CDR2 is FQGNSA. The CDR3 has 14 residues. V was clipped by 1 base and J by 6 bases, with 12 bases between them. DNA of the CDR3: TGTGCCAGCAGCTTAGAAGTAGGTGGGGCTGAAGCTTTCTTT. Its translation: CASSLEVGGAEAFF.

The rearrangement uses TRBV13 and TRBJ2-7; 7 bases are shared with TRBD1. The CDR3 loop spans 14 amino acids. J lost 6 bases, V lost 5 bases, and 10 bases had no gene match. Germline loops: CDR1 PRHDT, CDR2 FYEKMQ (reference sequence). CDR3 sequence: CASSPNTGVGEQYF. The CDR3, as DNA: TGTGCCAGCAGCCCCAACACAGGGGTCGGCGAGCAGTACTTC.

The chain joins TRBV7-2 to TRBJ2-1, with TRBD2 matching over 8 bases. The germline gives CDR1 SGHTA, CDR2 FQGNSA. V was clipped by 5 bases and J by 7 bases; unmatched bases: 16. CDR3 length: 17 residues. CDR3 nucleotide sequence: TGTGCCAGCAGCCTCACCTTTAGAGGTAGCGGGATGAATGAGCAGTTCTTC. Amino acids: CASSLTFRGSGMNEQFF.

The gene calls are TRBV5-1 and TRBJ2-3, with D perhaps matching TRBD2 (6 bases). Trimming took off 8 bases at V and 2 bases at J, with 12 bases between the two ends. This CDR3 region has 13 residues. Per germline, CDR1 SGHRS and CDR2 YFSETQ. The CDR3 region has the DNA TGCGCCAGTACCGGGACTTCCACAGATACGCAGTATTTT. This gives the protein CASTGTSTDTQYF.

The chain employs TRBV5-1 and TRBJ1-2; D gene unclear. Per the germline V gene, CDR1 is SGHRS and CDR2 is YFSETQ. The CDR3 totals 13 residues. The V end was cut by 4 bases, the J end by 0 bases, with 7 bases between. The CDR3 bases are TGCGCCAGCAGCGCCGGAGCTAACTATGGCTACACCTTC. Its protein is CASSAGANYGYTF. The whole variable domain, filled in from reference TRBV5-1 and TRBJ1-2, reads KAGVTQTPRYLIKTRGQQVTLSCSPISGHRSVSWYQQTPGQGLQFLFEYFSETQRNKGNFPGRFSGRQFSNSRSEMNVSTLELGDSALYLCASSAGANYGYTFGSGTRLTVV.

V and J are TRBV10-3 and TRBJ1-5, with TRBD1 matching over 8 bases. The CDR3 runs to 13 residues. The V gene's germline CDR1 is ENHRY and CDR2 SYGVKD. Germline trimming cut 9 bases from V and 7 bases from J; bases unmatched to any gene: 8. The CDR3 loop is CAIATGVDQPQHF. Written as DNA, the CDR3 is TGTGCCATTGCGACAGGGGTGGACCAGCCCCAGCATTTT.

The DNA of the CDR3 is TGTGCCAGCAGTGGAAGAGTGGGGGCTACCCTCACTGAAGCTTTCTTT. Translated: CASSGRVGATLTEAFF. The genes are TRBV6-1 and TRBJ1-1, with a tentative D call TRBD1 (6 bases). V shed 4 bases and J shed 4 bases, with 19 bases lying between them. Per the germline V gene, CDR1 is MNHNS and CDR2 is SASEGT. The CDR3 is 16 amino acids.

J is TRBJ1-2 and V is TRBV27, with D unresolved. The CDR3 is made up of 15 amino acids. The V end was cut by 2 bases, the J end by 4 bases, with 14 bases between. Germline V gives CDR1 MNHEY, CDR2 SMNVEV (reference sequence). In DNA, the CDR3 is TGTGCCAGCAGTTTAGGCCCGGATGCCCCCTATGGCTACACCTTC. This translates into CASSLGPDAPYGYTF.

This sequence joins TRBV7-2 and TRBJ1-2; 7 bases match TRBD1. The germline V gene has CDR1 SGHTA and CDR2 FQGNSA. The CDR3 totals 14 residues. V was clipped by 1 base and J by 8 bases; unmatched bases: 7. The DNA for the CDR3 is TGTGCCAGCAGCTTAGGTGTAGGGGGCGACGGCTACACCTTC. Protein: CASSLGVGGDGYTF.

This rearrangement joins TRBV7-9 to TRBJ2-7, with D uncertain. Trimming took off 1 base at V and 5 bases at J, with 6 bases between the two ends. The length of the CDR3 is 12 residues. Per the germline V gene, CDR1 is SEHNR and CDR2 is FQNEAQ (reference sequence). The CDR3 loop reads CASSLGADEQYF. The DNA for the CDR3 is TGTGCCAGCAGCTTAGGTGCAGACGAGCAGTACTTC.

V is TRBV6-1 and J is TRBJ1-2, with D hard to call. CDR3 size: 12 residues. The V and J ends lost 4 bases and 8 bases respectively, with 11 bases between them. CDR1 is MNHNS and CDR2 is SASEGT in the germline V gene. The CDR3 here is CASSALSGGYTF. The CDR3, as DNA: TGTGCCAGCAGTGCCCTTTCGGGGGGCTACACCTTC.

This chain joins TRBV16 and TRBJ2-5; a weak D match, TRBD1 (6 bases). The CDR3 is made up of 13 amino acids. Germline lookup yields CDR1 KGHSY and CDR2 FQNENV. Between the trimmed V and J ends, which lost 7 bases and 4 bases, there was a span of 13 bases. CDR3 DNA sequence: TGTGCCAGCAACACGGGACACCCAGAGACCCAGTACTTC. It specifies CASNTGHPETQYF.

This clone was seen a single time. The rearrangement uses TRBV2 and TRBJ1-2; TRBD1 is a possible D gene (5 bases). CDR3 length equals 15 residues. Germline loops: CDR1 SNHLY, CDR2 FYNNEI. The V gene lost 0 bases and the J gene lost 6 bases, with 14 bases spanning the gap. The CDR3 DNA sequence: TGTGCCAGCAGTGAAGCCCGGGGGTACGGGAATGGCTACACCTTC. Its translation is CASSEARGYGNGYTF.

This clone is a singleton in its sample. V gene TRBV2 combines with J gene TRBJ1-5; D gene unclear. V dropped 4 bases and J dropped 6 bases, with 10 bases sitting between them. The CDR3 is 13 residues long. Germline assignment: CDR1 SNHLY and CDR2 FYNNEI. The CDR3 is CASSGPTGQPQHF. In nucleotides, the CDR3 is TGTGCCAGCAGTGGACCCACGGGTCAGCCCCAGCATTTT.

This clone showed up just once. The CDR3 DNA reads as TGTGCCACCAGCAGTCCCGGGGGGGAATTGGAAAAACTGTTTTTT. Translating gives CATSSPGGELEKLFF. The chain carries TRBV15 and TRBJ1-4; TRBD1 is a possible D gene (5 bases). V lost 3 bases to trimming and J lost 8 bases, with 16 bases between them. Germline-derived CDR1 and CDR2 are LNHNV and YYDKDF (reference sequence). The length of the CDR3 is 15 residues.

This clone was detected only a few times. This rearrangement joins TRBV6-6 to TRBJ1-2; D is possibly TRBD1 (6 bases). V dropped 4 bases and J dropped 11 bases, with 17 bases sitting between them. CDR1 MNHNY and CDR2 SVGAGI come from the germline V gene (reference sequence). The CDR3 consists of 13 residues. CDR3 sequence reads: CASSSLAQGGYTF. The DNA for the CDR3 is TGTGCCAGCAGTTCTTTGGCACAGGGCGGTTACACCTTC.

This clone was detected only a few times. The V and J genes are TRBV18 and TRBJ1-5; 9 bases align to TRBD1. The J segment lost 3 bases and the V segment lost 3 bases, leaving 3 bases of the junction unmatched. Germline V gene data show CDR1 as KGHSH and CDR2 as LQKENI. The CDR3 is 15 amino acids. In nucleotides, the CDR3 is TGTGCCAGCTCACCTGGACAGGGGAACAATCAGCCCCAGCATTTT. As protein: CASSPGQGNNQPQHF.